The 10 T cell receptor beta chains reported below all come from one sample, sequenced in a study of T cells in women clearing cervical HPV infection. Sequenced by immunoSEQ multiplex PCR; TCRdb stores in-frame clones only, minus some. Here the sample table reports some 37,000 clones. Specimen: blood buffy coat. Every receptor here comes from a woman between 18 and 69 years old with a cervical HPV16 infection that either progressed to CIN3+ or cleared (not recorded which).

The CDR3 protein is CASSILAGQKETQYF. The covered CDR3 bases are TGTGCCAGTAGTATACTGGCAGGGCAGAAAGAGACG. The chain joins TRBV19 to TRBJ2-3, with D possibly being TRBD1 (5 bases). The read halts 3 residues ahead of the CDR3 end, with the missing end drawn from the germline J gene. Germline V CDR1 and CDR2: LNHDA, SQIVND (reference sequence). CDR3 length equals 15 residues.

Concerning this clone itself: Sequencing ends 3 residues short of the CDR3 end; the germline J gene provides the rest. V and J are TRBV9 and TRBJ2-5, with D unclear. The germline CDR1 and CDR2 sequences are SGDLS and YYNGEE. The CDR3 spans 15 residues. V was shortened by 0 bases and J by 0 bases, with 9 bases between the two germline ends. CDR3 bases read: TGTGCCAGCAGCGTAGGAGGCTCGTACCAAGAGACC. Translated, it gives CASSVGGSYQET. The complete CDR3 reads CASSVGGSYQETQYF.

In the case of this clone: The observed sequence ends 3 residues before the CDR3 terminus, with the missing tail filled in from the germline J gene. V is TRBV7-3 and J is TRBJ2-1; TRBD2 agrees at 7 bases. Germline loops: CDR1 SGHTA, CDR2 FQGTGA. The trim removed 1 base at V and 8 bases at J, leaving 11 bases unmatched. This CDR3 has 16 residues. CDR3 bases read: TGTGCCAGCAGCTTAAACCCGGGGGGATCATTCGATGAG. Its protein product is CASSLNPGGSFDE. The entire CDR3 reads CASSLNPGGSFDEQFF.

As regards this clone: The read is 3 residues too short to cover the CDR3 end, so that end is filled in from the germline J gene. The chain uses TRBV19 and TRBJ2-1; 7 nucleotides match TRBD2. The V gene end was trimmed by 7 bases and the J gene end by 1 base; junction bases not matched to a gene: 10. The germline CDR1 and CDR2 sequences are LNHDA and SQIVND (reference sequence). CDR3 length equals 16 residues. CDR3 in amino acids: CASTLGGGGSYNEQFF. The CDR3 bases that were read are TGTGCCAGTACCCTAGGAGGCGGGGGTTCCTACAATGAG.

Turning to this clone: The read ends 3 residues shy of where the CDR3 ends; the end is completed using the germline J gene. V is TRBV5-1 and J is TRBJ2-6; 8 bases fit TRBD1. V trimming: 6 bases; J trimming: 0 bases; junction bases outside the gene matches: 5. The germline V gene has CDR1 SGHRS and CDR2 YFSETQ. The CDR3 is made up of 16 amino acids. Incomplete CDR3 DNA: TGCGCCAGCAAGGGACAGGACCTCTCTGGGGCCAACGTC. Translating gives CASKGQDLSGANV. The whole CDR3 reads CASKGQDLSGANVLTF.

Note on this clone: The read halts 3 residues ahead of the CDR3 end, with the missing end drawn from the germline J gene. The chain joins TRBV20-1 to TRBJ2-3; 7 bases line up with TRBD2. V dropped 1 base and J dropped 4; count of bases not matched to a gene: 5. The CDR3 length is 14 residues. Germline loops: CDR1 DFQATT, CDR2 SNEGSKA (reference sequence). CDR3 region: CSARGGLAADTQYF. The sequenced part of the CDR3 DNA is TGCAGTGCTAGAGGCGGCCTAGCGGCAGATACG.

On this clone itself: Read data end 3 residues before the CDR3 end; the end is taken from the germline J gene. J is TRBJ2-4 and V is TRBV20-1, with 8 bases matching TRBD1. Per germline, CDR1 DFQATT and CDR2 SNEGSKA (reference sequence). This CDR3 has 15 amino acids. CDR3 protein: CSATPGQGFNQPQYF. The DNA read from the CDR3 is TGCAGTGCTACCCCCGGACAGGGCTTCAATCAGCCT.

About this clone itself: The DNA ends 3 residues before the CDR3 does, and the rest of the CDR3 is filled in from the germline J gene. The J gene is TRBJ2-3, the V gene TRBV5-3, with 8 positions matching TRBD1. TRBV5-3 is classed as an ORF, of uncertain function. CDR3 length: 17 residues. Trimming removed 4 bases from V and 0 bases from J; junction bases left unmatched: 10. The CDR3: CARSPPLQGASTDTQYF. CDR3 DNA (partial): TGTGCCAGAAGCCCTCCCCTGCAGGGGGCCAGCACAGATACG.

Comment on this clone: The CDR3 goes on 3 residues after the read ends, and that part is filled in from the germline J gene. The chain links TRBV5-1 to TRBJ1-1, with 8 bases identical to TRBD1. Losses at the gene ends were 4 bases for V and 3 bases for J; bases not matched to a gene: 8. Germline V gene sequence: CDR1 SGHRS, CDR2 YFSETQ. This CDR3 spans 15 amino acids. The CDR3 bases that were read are TGCGCCAGCAGCCCCAGGACAGGGTTCGACACTGAA. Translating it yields CASSPRTGFDTE. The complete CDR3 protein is CASSPRTGFDTEAFF.

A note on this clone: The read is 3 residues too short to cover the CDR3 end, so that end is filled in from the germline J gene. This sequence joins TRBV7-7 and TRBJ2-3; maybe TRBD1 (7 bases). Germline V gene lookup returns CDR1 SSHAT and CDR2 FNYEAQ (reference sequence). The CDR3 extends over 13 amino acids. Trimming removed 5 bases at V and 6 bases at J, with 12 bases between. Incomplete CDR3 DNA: TGTGCCAGCAGCCCACAGGGGACTGATACG. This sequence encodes CASSPQGTDT. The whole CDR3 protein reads CASSPQGTDTQYF.